This TCR beta chain was found in a study of cytomegalovirus exposure and HLA in healthy donors. Regarding the study as a whole: Rare TCR sequences dominated, though some public TCRs recurred in many donors. The tendency of first-cohort TCR clusters to co-occur in the 90 to 150 validation repertoires was the finding of a later analysis.

In germline, CDR1 is SGHTS, CDR2 YDEGEE. The CDR3 runs to 16 residues. The ends lost 1 base at V and 5 bases at J; junction bases unmatched: 7. As for this clone: What it binds is unknown.

Assay: immunoSEQ multiplex PCR; the TCRdb copy retains only in-frame clones and omits some. The sample records about 140,000 clones, around 93% being singletons. The sequencing input was PBMCs. The sequence derives from a man aged 18-30 years in good health and CMV-seropositive. The chain is built from TRBV5-8 and TRBJ1-5; the match to TRBD1 covers 9 bases. The DNA for the CDR3 is TGTGCCAGCAGCTTGTTACCGGGACAGGGAGATCAGCCCCAGCATTTT. Amino acid sequence: CASSLLPGQGDQPQHF.